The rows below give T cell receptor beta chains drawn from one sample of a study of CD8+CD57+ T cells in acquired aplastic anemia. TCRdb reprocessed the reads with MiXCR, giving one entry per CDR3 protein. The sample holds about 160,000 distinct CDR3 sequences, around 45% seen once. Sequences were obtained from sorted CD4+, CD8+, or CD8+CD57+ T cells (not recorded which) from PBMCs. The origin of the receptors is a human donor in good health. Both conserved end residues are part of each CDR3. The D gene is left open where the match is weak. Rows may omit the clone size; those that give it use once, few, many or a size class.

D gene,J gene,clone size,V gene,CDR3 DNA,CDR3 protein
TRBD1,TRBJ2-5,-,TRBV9,TGTGCCAGCAGCGTAGTAGGACAGGCACAAGAGACCCAGTACTTC,CASSVVGQAQETQYF
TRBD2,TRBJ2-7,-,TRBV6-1,TGTGCCAGCACCTCCCTAGCGGGGATCTCCTACGAGCAGTACTTC,CASTSLAGISYEQYF
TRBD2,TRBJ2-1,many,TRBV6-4,TGTGCCAGCAGTGACGTCCGACTAGCCCGCAATGAGCAGTTCTTC,CASSDVRLARNEQFF
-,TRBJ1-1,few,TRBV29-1,TGCAGCGTTGACGGGCTGAGCTACACTGAAGCTTTCTTT,CSVDGLSYTEAFF
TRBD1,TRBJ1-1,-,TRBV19,TGTGCCAGTAGTATAGGGACAGGGGGCTTCAACACTGAAGCTTTCTTT,CASSIGTGGFNTEAFF
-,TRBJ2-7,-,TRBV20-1,TGCAGTGCCCCAGGGGGGCTTTTCGACGAGCAGTACTTC,CSAPGGLFDEQYF
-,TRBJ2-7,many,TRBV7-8,TGTGCCAGCAGCCTCCAGGAGGAGCAGTACTTC,CASSLQEEQYF
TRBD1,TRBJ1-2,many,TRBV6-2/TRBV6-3,TGTGCCAGCAGTCCGTGGACAGGGACGGGTGGTAGTTATGGCTACACCTTC,CASSPWTGTGGSYGYTF
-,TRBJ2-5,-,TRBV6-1,TGTGCCAGCAGTGGTCACAGGGGAGGGGAGACCCAGTACTTC,CASSGHRGGETQYF
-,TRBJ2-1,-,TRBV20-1,TGCAGTGCTAGCGGCGGACCCTCGGGGGATGAGCAGTTCTTC,CSASGGPSGDEQFF
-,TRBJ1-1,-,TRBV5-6,TGTGCCAGCAGCTTGTTCGGGCAGGTTGTAATGAACACTGAAGCTTTCTTT,CASSLFGQVVMNTEAFF
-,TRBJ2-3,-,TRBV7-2,TGTGCCAGCAGCTTAGGAGTTGATGTGGATACGCAGTATTTT,CASSLGVDVDTQYF
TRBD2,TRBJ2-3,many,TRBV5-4,TGTGCCAGCAGCTTGGGGACTAGCGGGCCTAGCACAGATACGCAGTATTTT,CASSLGTSGPSTDTQYF
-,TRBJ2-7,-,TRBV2,TGTGCCAGCAGTGAACGGGGAAACACCTACGAGCAGTACTTC,CASSERGNTYEQYF
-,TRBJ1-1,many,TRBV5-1,TGCGCCAGCAGCGAGGGAGGTTGGGTCACTGAAGCTTTCTTT,CASSEGGWVTEAFF
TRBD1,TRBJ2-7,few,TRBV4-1,TGTGCCAGCAGCCAACCTCACGGGACAGGGTCCTACGAGCAGTACTTC,CASSQPHGTGSYEQYF
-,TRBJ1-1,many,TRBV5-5,TGTGCCAGCAGTTTAGGGGCACCGAACACTGAAGCTTTCTTT,CASSLGAPNTEAFF
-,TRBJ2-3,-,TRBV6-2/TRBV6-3,TGTGCCAGCAGTTACTTCAGGGGTAGGGCAGATACGCAGTATTTT,CASSYFRGRADTQYF
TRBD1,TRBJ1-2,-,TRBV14,TGTGCCAGCAGCCAAGATCAGGGGACAGGCCATGGCTACACCTTC,CASSQDQGTGHGYTF
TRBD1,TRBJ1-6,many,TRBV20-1,TGCAGTGCTAGAGAAATGGACAGGGGTCTTTATAATTCACCCCTCCACTTT,CSAREMDRGLYNSPLHF
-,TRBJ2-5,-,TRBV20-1,TGCAGTGCCCCCCAGGGAGAGGGAGAGACCCAGTACTTC,CSAPQGEGETQYF
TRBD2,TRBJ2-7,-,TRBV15,TGTGCCACCAGCAGCCGGACTAGCGGGGGCCCCTACGAGCAGTACTTC,CATSSRTSGGPYEQYF
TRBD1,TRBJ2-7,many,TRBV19,TGTGCCAGTAAGTCCAGGGGGAGTGACGAGCAGTACTTC,CASKSRGSDEQYF
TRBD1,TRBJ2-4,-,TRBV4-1,TGCGCCAGCAGCCGGCAACAGGGGCAAGGGGCTACAGCCAAAAACATTCAGTACTTC,CASSRQQGQGATAKNIQYF
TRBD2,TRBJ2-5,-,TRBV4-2,TGTGCCAGCAGCCAAGAGGCGGGGGGCGCGGTTGAGACCCAGTACTTC,CASSQEAGGAVETQYF
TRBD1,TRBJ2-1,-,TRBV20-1,TGCAGTGCTAGAGCGGGACAGGGCAATGAGCAGTTCTTC,CSARAGQGNEQFF
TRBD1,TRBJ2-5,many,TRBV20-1,TGCAGTGAAAAGGACAGGAACCAAGAGACCCAGTACTTC,CSEKDRNQETQYF
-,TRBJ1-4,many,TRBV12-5,TGTGCTAGTGGTTTGGTTTTAGAAAAACTGTTTTTT,CASGLVLEKLFF
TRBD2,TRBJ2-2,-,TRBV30,TGTGCCTGGAGTAGGATAGCGGGAGGGCCAGAGCGGACCGGGGAGCTGTTTTTT,CAWSRIAGGPERTGELFF
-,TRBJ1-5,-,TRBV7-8,TGTGCCAGCAGCGTAGCGGGAAATCAGCCCCAGCATTTT,CASSVAGNQPQHF
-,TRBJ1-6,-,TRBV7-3,TGTGCCAGCAAACCCCCCGATTCACCCCTCCACTTT,CASKPPDSPLHF
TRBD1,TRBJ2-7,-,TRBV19,TGTGCCAGTAGTCGACAGGGTACTAACGAGCAGTACTTC,CASSRQGTNEQYF
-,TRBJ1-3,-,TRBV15,TGTGCCACCAGCAGCCAGGGACACCGAGTAGGCACCATATATTTT,CATSSQGHRVGTIYF
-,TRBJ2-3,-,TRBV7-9,TGTGCCAGCAGCTTAAATTTGAATACGCAGTATTTT,CASSLNLNTQYF
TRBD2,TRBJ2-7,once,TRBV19,TGTGCCAGTAGTATTCTGGCGGGAGGGCCCTACGAGCAGTACTTC,CASSILAGGPYEQYF
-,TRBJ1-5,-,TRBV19,TGTGCCAGTACCAATCCCTTCGGGATGTATAGCAATCAGCCCCAGCATTTT,CASTNPFGMYSNQPQHF
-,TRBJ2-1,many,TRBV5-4,TGTGCCAGCAGCTACGGGACGGTAAACAATGAGCAGTTCTTC,CASSYGTVNNEQFF
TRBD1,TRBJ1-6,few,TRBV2,TGTGCCAGCAGTCCCGACAGGGGAGCTTCACCCCTCCACTTT,CASSPDRGASPLHF
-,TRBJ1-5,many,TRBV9,TGTGCCAGCAGCCAAGACACAAGCAATCAGCCCCAGCATTTT,CASSQDTSNQPQHF
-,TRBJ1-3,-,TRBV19,TGTGCCAGTAGTATGGACACCATATATTTT,CASSMDTIYF
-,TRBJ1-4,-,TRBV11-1,TGTGCCAGCAGCTTAGCGGCAGGGCTTAGTGAAAAACTGTTTTTT,CASSLAAGLSEKLFF
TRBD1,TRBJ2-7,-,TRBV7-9,TGTGCCAGCAGCCCGCCAGGACAGGGTGAGCAGTACTTC,CASSPPGQGEQYF
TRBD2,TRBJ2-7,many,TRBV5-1,TGCGCCAGCAGAGCGGGAGGGCCGGGCTACGAGCAGTACTTC,CASRAGGPGYEQYF
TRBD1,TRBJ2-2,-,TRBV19,TGTGCCAGTAGTATCCAGGGGGCGGCTGAGCTGTTTTTT,CASSIQGAAELFF
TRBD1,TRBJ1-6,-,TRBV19,TGTGCCAGTAGATTTAGCGGGACAGGGGAGTCACCCCTCCACTTT,CASRFSGTGESPLHF
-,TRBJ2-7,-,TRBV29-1,TGCAGTGAAACAGGAATGGAAGAGCAGTACTTC,CSETGMEEQYF